Shown below are 15 T cell receptor beta chains from a single sample sequenced in a study of blood T cell repertoires in COVID-19. Assay used: immunoSEQ multiplex PCR; TCRdb lists only in-frame clones, some missing. The data contain approximately 130,000 clones, 75% to 90% of them singletons. The source material was peripheral blood. The receptor set was obtained from a human donor in a cohort sampled during active COVID-19.

DNA for the CDR3: TGTGCCAGCTCACCAACACAGACCTACGAGCAGTACGTC. Residues: CASSPTQTYEQYV. The rearrangement links TRBV18 to TRBJ2-7; the D is unclear. The CDR3 sequence is 13 residues long. Germline V gene data show CDR1 as KGHSH and CDR2 as LQKENI. Trimming took off 2 bases at V and 2 bases at J, with 7 bases between the two ends.

V is TRBV24-1 and J is TRBJ1-5; D perhaps matches TRBD1 (5 bases). V dropped 4 bases and J dropped 3 bases, with 9 bases sitting between them. CDR3 length: 14 residues. CDR1 and CDR2 (germline): KGHDR, SFDVKD. CDR3 amino acids: CATSEGGVNQPQHF. CDR3 nucleotides: TGTGCCACCAGTGAGGGAGGGGTCAATCAGCCCCAGCATTTT.

This chain uses TRBV10-3 with TRBJ2-7; D not certain. The V and J ends lost 8 bases and 2 bases respectively, with 10 bases between them. CDR3 length: 12 residues. CDR1 and CDR2 (germline): ENHRY, SYGVKD. The CDR3 sequence is CAISPTTYEQYV. CDR3 in DNA: TGTGCCATCTCCCCTACCACCTACGAGCAGTACGTC.

V gene TRBV2 combines with J gene TRBJ1-5; perhaps TRBD1 as D (5 bases). Between the trimmed V and J ends, which lost 2 bases and 2 bases, there was a span of 10 bases. The CDR3 extends over 15 amino acids. Germline lookup yields CDR1 SNHLY and CDR2 FYNNEI. The CDR3 reads CASSEQGSGNQPQHF. The CDR3 DNA follows: TGTGCCAGCAGTGAACAGGGATCGGGCAATCAGCCCCAGCATTTT.

In its sample, this clone was seen once. The genes are TRBV11-2 and TRBJ1-1; D perhaps matches TRBD1 (6 bases). The CDR3 totals 14 residues. V was shortened by 1 base and J by 12 bases, with 18 bases between the two germline ends. Looked up from germline, CDR1 is SGHAT and CDR2 is FQNNGV. CDR3 loop: CASSLARQVRETFF. DNA of the CDR3: TGTGCCAGCAGCTTAGCCCGACAGGTTCGTGAGACTTTCTTT.

The chain is built from TRBV5-4 and TRBJ2-5; 8 bases map to TRBD2. The CDR3 consists of 15 residues. After removal of 3 bases from V and 0 bases from J, the junction contained 4 bases not matched to a gene. Germline lookup yields CDR1 SGHNT and CDR2 YYREEE (reference sequence). CDR3 amino acids: CASSSGGAYQETQYF. The CDR3 DNA reads TGTGCCAGCAGCTCCGGGGGGGCGTACCAAGAGACCCAGTACTTC. The full variable domain, its missing parts supplied by reference TRBV5-4 and TRBJ2-5, is ETGVTQSPTHLIKTRGQQVTLRCSSQSGHNTVSWYQQALGQGPQFIFQYYREEENGRGNFPPRFSGLQFPNYSSELNVNALELDDSALYLCASSSGGAYQETQYFGPGTRLLVL.

J is TRBJ2-1 and V is TRBV5-4, with D possibly being TRBD2 (6 bases). This CDR3 is 16 amino acids long. V was trimmed by 4 bases and J by 6 bases, leaving 20 bases between them. Germline-derived CDR1 and CDR2 are SGHNT and YYREEE (reference sequence). The CDR3 DNA reads TGTGCCAGCAGCCTAGAAGCCGGGCTGGGACTCAATGAGCAGTTCTTC. Amino acid sequence: CASSLEAGLGLNEQFF.

The chain is built from TRBV12-5 and TRBJ2-7, with D tentatively TRBD1 (7 bases). Germline CDR1 LGHNT, CDR2 FRNRAP. Trimming pared 7 bases from V and 2 bases from J, leaving 18 bases between. The CDR3 covers 15 residues. As DNA, the CDR3 is TGTGCTAGTGCCCCTGTGGGAGGACAGGCCTACGAGCAGTACTTC. It encodes CASAPVGGQAYEQYF.

The CDR3 loop is CASTHPDKSEQYV. DNA for the CDR3: TGTGCCAGTACCCATCCGGACAAGTCCGAGCAGTACGTC. The chain is built from TRBV5-6 and TRBJ2-7, with D possibly being TRBD1 (5 bases). V was cut by 8 bases and J by 6 bases, with 18 bases left in between. The CDR3 consists of 13 residues. From germline, CDR1 is SGHDT and CDR2 YYEEEE.

The chain recombines TRBV5-6 with TRBJ2-3; 10 bases are a match to TRBD2. This CDR3 has 17 amino acids. Germline V lookup: CDR1 SGHDT, CDR2 YYEEEE. The ends lost 1 base at V and 10 bases at J; junction bases unmatched: 15. CDR3 sequence (DNA): TGTGCCAGCAGCTTGTTGTCAGCGGGAGGGCCTTTTATGGCGCAGTATTTT. It is translated as CASSLLSAGGPFMAQYF.

This rearrangement joins TRBV18 to TRBJ2-7, with 11 bases aligning to TRBD1. The V and J ends lost 3 bases and 6 bases, in that order; junction bases with no gene match: 4. CDR3 length equals 14 residues. CDR1 is KGHSH, CDR2 LQKENI, per germline. The CDR3 here is CASSPGTGGLEQYF. Here the CDR3 DNA reads TGTGCCAGCTCACCCGGGACAGGGGGGCTCGAGCAGTACTTC.

The V and J genes are TRBV7-2 and TRBJ2-5; tentative D call: TRBD2 (5 bases). V lost 5 bases and J lost 5, with 15 bases in between. This CDR3 comprises 14 residues. Germline CDR1 SGHTA, CDR2 FQGNSA. The CDR3 is CASSPGGSRETQYF. Written as DNA, the CDR3 is TGTGCCAGCAGCCCAGGAGGTTCTCGGGAGACCCAGTACTTC.

The J gene is TRBJ1-1, the V gene TRBV6-6, with 8 bases fitting TRBD1. The CDR3 sequence is 14 residues long. Germline V gene data show CDR1 as MNHNY and CDR2 as SVGAGI (reference sequence). Germline trimming cut 3 bases from V and 3 bases from J; bases unmatched to any gene: 3. Here the CDR3 reads CASSYLQGDTEAFF. CDR3 coding DNA: TGTGCCAGCAGTTATTTACAGGGGGACACTGAAGCTTTCTTT.

J is TRBJ1-5 and V is TRBV6-6; 9 nucleotides agree with TRBD1. The germline CDR1 and CDR2 sequences are MNHNY and SVGAGI (reference sequence). The CDR3 consists of 15 residues. With 6 bases clipped from V and 6 bases from J, the junction kept 9 bases outside the gene matches. CDR3 residues: CASRYPGQGSQPQHF. In DNA, the CDR3 is TGTGCCAGCAGGTATCCGGGACAGGGAAGTCAGCCCCAGCATTTT.

The chain combines TRBV6-2 or TRBV6-3 with TRBJ2-7; D gene unclear. The CDR3 has 15 residues. Germline V gives CDR1 MNHEY, CDR2 SVGEGT. Trimming took off 4 bases at V and 3 bases at J, with 16 bases between the two ends. CDR3 loop: CASSSLIRQGYEQYF. CDR3 coding DNA: TGTGCCAGCAGTTCCCTAATAAGACAAGGCTACGAGCAGTACTTC.